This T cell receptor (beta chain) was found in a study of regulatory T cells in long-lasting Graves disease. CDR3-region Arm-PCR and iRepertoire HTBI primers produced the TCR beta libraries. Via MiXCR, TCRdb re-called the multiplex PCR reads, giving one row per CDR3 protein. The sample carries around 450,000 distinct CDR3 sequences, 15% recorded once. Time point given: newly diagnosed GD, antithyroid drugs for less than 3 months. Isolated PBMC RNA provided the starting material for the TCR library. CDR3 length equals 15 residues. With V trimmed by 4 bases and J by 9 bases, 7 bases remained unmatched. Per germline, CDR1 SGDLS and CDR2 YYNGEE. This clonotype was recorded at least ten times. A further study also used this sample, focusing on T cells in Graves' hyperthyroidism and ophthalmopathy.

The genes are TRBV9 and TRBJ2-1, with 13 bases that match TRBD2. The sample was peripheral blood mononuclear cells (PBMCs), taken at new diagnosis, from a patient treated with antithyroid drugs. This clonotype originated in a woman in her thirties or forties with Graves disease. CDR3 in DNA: TGTGCCAGCAGCTCATCCGGGACTAGCGGGATTGAGCAGTTCTTC. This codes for CASSSSGTSGIEQFF.